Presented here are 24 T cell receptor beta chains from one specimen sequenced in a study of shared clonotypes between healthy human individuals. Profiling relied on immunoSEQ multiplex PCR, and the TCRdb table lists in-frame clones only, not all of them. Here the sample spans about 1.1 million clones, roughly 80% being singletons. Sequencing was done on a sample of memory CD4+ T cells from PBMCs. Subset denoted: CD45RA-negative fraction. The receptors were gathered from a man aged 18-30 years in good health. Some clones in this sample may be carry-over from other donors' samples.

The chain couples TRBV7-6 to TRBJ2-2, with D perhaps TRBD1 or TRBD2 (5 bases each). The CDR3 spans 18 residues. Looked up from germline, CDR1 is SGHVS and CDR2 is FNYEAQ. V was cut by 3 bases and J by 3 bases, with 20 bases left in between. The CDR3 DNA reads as TGTGCCAGCAGCTTGGGCTCACTAGGGGTTCGGGACACCGGGGAGCTGTTTTTT. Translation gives CASSLGSLGVRDTGELFF.

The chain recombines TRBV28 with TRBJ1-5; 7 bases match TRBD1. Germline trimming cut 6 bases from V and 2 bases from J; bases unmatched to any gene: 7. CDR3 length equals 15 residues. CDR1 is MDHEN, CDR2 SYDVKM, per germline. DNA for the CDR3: TGTGCCAGCAGCACCACAGGGGTAGGCAATCAGCCCCAGCATTTT. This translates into CASSTTGVGNQPQHF.

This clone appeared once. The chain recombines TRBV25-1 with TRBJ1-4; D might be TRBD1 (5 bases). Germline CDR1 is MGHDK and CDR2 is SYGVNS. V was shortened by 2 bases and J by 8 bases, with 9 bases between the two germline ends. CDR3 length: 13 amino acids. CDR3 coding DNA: TGTGCCAGCAGTGAACAAGGGGCCGAAAAACTGTTTTTT. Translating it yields CASSEQGAEKLFF.

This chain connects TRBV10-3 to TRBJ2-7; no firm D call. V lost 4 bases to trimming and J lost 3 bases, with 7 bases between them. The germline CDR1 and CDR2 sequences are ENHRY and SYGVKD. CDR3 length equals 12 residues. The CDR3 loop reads CAISGQNYEQYF. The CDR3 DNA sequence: TGTGCCATCAGTGGACAAAACTACGAGCAGTACTTC.

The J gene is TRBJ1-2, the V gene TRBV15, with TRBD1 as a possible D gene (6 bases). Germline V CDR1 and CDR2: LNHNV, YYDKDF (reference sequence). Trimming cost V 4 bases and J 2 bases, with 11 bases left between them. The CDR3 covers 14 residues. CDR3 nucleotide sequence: TGTGCCACCAGCAAGTTACAGGGAAACTATGGCTACACCTTC. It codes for CATSKLQGNYGYTF.

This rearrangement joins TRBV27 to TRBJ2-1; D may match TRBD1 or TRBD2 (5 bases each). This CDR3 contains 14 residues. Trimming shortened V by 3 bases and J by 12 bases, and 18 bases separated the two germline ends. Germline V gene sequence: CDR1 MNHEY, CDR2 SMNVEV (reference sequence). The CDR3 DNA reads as TGTGCCAGCAGTTTTGGGAGCGCCCCGGGACCGCAGTTCTTC. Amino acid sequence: CASSFGSAPGPQFF.

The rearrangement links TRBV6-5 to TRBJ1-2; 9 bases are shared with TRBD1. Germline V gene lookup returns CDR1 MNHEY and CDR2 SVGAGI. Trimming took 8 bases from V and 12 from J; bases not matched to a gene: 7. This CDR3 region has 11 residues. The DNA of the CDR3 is TGTGCCAGCTCCCAGGGACAGGGTCACACCTTC. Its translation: CASSQGQGHTF.

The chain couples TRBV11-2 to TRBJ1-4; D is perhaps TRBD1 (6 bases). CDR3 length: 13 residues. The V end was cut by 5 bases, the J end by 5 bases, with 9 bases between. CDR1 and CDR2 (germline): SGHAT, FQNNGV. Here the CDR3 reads CASSPGQNEKLFF. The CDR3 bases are TGTGCCAGCAGCCCAGGACAGAATGAAAAACTGTTTTTT.

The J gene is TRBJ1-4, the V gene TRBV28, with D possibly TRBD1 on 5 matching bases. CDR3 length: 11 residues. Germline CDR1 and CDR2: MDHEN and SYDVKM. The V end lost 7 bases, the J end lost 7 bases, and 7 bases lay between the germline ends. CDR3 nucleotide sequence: TGTGCCAGCATGGGGGGTGAAAAACTGTTTTTT. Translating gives CASMGGEKLFF.

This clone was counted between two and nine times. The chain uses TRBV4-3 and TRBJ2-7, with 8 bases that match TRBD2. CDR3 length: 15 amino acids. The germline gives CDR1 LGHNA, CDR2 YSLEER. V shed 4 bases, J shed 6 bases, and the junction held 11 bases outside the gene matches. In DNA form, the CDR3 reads TGCGCCAGCAGCCTATCGACCAGCGGGAGTGGCGAGCAGTACTTC. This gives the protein CASSLSTSGSGEQYF.

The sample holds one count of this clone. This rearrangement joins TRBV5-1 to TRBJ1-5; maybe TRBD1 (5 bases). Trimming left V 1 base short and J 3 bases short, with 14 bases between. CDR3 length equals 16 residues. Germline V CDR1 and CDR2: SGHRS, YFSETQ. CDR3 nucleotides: TGCGCCAGCAGCTTGACCGGAGGGGATGTCAATCAGCCCCAGCATTTT. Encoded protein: CASSLTGGDVNQPQHF.

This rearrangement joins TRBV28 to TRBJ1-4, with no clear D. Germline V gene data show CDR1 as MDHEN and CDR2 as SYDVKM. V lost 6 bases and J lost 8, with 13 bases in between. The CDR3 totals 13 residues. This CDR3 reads CASRLLTGEKLFF. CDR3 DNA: TGTGCCAGCAGGCTCCTCACGGGGGAAAAACTGTTTTTT.

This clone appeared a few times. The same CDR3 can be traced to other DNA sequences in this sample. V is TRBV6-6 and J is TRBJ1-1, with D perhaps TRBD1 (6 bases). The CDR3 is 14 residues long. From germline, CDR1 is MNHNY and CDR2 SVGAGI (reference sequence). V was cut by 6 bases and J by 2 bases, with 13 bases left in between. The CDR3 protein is CASSPDRTNTEAFF. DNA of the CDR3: TGTGCCAGCAGCCCAGACAGGACTAACACTGAAGCTTTCTTT.

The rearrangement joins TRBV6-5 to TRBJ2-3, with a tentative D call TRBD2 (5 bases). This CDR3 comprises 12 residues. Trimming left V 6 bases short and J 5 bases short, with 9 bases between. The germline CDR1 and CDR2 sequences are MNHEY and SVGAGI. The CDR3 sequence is CASRALGDTQYF. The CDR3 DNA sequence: TGTGCCAGCAGGGCACTAGGAGATACGCAGTATTTT.

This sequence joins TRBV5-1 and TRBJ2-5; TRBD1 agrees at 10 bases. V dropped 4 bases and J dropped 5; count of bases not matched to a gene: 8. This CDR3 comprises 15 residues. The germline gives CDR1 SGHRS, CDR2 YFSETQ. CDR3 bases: TGCGCCAGCAGCCGGGGGACAGGGGACGAGGAGACCCAGTACTTC. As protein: CASSRGTGDEETQYF.

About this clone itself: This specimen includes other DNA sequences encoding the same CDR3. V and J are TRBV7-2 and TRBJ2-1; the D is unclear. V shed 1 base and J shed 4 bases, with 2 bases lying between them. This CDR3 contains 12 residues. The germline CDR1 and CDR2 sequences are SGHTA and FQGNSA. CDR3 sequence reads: CASSLGYNEQFF. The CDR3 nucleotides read TGTGCCAGCAGCTTAGGATACAATGAGCAGTTCTTC.

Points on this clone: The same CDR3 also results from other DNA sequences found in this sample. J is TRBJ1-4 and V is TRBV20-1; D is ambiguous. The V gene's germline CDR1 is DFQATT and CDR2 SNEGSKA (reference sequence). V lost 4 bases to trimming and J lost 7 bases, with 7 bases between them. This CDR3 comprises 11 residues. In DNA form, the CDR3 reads TGCAGTGCTAATAAAGGTGAAAAACTGTTTTTT. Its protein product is CSANKGEKLFF.

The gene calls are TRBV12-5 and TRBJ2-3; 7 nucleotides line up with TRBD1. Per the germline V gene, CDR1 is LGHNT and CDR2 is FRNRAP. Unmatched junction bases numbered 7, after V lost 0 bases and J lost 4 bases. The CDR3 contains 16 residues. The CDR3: CASGLVGGRSADTQYF. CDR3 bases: TGTGCTAGTGGTTTGGTAGGGGGCCGGTCGGCAGATACGCAGTATTTT.

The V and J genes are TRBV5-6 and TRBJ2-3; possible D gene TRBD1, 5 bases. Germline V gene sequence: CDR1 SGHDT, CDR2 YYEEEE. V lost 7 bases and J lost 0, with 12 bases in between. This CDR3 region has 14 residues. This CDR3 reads CASPSQGSTDTQYF. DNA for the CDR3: TGTGCCAGCCCTTCCCAGGGAAGCACAGATACGCAGTATTTT.

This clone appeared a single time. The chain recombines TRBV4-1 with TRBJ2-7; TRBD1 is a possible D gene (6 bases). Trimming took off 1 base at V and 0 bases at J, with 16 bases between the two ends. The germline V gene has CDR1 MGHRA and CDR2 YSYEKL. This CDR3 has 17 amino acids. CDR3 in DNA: TGCGCCAGCAGCCAAGGCGCGGTTCAGGGGAGCTCCTACGAGCAGTACTTC. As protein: CASSQGAVQGSSYEQYF.

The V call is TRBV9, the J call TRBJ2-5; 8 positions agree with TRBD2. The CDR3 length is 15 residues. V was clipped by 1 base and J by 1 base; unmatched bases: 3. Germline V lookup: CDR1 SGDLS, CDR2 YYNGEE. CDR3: CASSVSGGLQETQYF. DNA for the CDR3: TGTGCCAGCAGCGTATCGGGAGGGCTCCAAGAGACCCAGTACTTC.

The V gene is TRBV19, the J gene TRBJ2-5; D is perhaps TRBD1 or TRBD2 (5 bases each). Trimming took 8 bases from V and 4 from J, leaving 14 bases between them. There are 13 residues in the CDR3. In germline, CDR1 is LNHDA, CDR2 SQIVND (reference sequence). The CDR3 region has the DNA TGTGCCAGTGAGAGGGGAAAGGGAGAGACCCAGTACTTC. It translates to CASERGKGETQYF.

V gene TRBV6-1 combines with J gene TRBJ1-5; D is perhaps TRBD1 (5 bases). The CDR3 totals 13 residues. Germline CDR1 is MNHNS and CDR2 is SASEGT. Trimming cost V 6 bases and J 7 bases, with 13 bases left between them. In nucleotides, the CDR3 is TGTGCCAGCAGCCGGGACGCAGGCCAGCCCCAGCATTTT. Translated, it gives CASSRDAGQPQHF.

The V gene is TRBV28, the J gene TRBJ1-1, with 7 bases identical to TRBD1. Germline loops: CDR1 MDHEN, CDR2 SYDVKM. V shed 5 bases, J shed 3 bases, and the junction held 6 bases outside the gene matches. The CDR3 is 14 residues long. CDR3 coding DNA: TGTGCCAGCAGTCCCCCGGACAGGCACACTGAAGCTTTCTTT. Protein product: CASSPPDRHTEAFF.